The sequence of this T cell receptor beta chain was determined in a study of T cell repertoires in aging, cancer and after chemotherapy. A mixed TRB-A/B primer pool amplified rearranged TRB by multiplex touch-down PCR. TCRdb re-analysed the multiplex PCR reads in MiXCR, keeping a single row per CDR3 protein. The sample contains 1,500 to 2,000 distinct CDR3 sequences, 28% of which appear only once. Amplification of TCR beta used genomic DNA extracted from peripheral blood. This clonotype was seen a few times. The clonotype was recovered from a human donor in good health. Sequences were obtained from blood.

This chain's CDR3 is CATSRGSGYTF. The CDR3 coding sequence is TGTGCCACAAGCCGGGGCAGCGGCTACACCTTC. The chain has TRBV24-1 and TRBJ1-2; tentatively, D is TRBD1 (5 bases). The V gene's germline CDR1 is KGHDR and CDR2 SFDVKD. Trimming cost V 10 bases and J 8 bases, with 13 bases left between them. CDR3 size: 11 residues.